These 32 T cell receptor beta chains came from one sample sequenced in a study of OX40 agonist ivuxolimab in advanced cancers. The repertoire was sequenced with immunoSEQ multiplex PCR; TCRdb's copy has only in-frame clones and lacks some. The sample comprises fewer than 85,000 clones, roughly nine tenths of which are singletons, and approximately 0.72% rests with the top ten. Here the sequenced sample was CD4+ or CD8+ T cells sorted from blood, taken in a trial of the OX40 agonist ivuxolimab. Receptor source: an adult with an advanced solid tumor such as melanoma, head and neck, liver or kidney cancer.

The chain employs TRBV16 and TRBJ1-5, with D perhaps matching TRBD1 (5 bases). There are 15 residues in the CDR3. Trimming cost V 0 bases and J 3 bases, with 9 bases left between them. The germline CDR1 and CDR2 sequences are KGHSY and FQNENV. CDR3 nucleotide sequence: TGTGCCAGCAGCCAATCGGGCAGGGACAATCAGCCCCAGCATTTT. Protein: CASSQSGRDNQPQHF. Based on the CDR3 plus reference TRBV16 and TRBJ1-5, the full variable domain is GEEVAQTPKHLVRGEGQKAKLYCAPIKGHSYVFWYQQVLKNEFKFLISFQNENVFDETGMPKERFSAKCLPNSPCSLEIQATKLEDSAVYFCASSQSGRDNQPQHFGDGTRLSIL.

The chain employs TRBV9 and TRBJ2-3; D is uncertain. V gave up 2 bases and J gave up 0 bases, with 10 bases separating them. CDR1 is SGDLS, CDR2 YYNGEE, per germline. The CDR3 is 15 amino acids. In DNA form, the CDR3 reads TGTGCCAGCAGCGTGGGCTCCCGGAGCACAGATACGCAGTATTTT. It encodes CASSVGSRSTDTQYF.

The chain uses TRBV18 and TRBJ2-1; a weak D match, TRBD2 (6 bases). The CDR3 covers 13 residues. Germline loops: CDR1 KGHSH, CDR2 LQKENI. Trimming took off 3 bases at V and 5 bases at J, with 8 bases between the two ends. The CDR3 DNA follows: TGTGCCAGCTCACCGGGACTCAACAATGAGCAGTTCTTC. Translated, it gives CASSPGLNNEQFF.

A single count supports this clone. This chain joins TRBV7-2 and TRBJ2-6, with TRBD1 as a possible D gene (6 bases). The CDR3 extends over 14 amino acids. CDR1 SGHTA and CDR2 FQGNSA come from the germline V gene. V was clipped by 8 bases and J by 0 bases, with 8 bases between them. The CDR3 DNA is TGTGCCAGCCAGGGGTCCTCTGGGGCCAACGTCCTGACTTTC. It is translated as CASQGSSGANVLTF.

The rearrangement links TRBV25-1 to TRBJ2-1, with D maybe TRBD2 (5 bases). From germline, CDR1 is MGHDK and CDR2 SYGVNS. Deletions cut 1 base from V and 4 bases from J, with 14 bases between. The CDR3 spans 16 residues. The CDR3 here is CASSESGWERYNEQFF. CDR3 bases: TGTGCCAGCAGTGAATCGGGGTGGGAGAGGTACAATGAGCAGTTCTTC.

This clone has more than one count but fewer than ten. This chain uses TRBV5-1 with TRBJ2-2; D ambiguous. The CDR3 totals 14 residues. Germline values: CDR1 SGHRS, CDR2 YFSETQ. Trimming removed 0 bases from V and 6 bases from J, with 9 bases in between. This CDR3 reads CASSLEYMAGELFF. The CDR3 DNA is TGCGCCAGCAGCTTGGAATACATGGCCGGGGAGCTGTTTTTT.

V usage is TRBV7-9 and J usage is TRBJ2-3, with unresolved D. Per the germline V gene, CDR1 is SEHNR and CDR2 is FQNEAQ (reference sequence). This CDR3 spans 16 amino acids. V gave up 1 base and J gave up 1 base, with 12 bases separating them. The chain's CDR3 is CASSLVSALGTDTQYF. In DNA form, the CDR3 reads TGTGCCAGCAGCTTAGTATCTGCCTTGGGCACAGATACGCAGTATTTT.

The chain is built from TRBV4-1 and TRBJ2-7, with 10 bases identical to TRBD2. The CDR3 has 16 amino acids. V was pared by 0 bases and J by 5 bases, with 7 bases of the junction left unmatched. Looked up from germline, CDR1 is MGHRA and CDR2 is YSYEKL. The CDR3 DNA is TGCGCCAGCAGCCAAGACTCAGCGGGAGGGCGTCACGAGCAGTACTTC. It encodes CASSQDSAGGRHEQYF.

The chain combines TRBV11-2 with TRBJ2-7; D perhaps matches TRBD2 (5 bases). The germline gives CDR1 SGHAT, CDR2 FQNNGV. V lost 4 bases and J 0 bases, leaving 16 bases between the germline ends. This CDR3 spans 16 amino acids. The CDR3 protein is CASSSADLSGSYEQYF. The CDR3 nucleotides read TGTGCCAGCAGCTCGGCGGACCTCAGCGGCTCCTACGAGCAGTACTTC.

The table lists this clone with a count of one. The J gene is TRBJ1-1, the V gene TRBV19; D uncertain. The CDR3 contains 14 residues. The V end was cut by 5 bases, the J end by 2 bases, with 12 bases between. Germline CDR1 is LNHDA and CDR2 is SQIVND (reference sequence). CDR3 nucleotide sequence: TGTGCCAGTAGTGGGTTTCAGGAAAACACTGAAGCTTTCTTT. This sequence encodes CASSGFQENTEAFF.

The genes are TRBV28 and TRBJ2-1; D ambiguous. Germline-derived CDR1 and CDR2 are MDHEN and SYDVKM. This CDR3 spans 15 amino acids. The V end was cut by 6 bases, the J end by 8 bases, with 20 bases between. Written as DNA, the CDR3 is TGTGCCAGCAGGACCGAAGGACGCTCTCGGGATGAGCAGTTCTTC. Encoded protein: CASRTEGRSRDEQFF.

The sample holds a few counts of this clone. This sequence joins TRBV4-3 and TRBJ1-1; 8 bases align to TRBD1. The V gene end was trimmed by 0 bases and the J gene end by 11 bases; junction bases not matched to a gene: 2. The CDR3 is 12 amino acids. In germline, CDR1 is LGHNA, CDR2 YSLEER. In DNA form, the CDR3 reads TGCGCCAGCAGCCAAGACCACAGGGGGGCTTTCTTT. It codes for CASSQDHRGAFF.

The chain uses TRBV18 and TRBJ1-3, with TRBD1 identical over 8 bases. Trimming cost V 5 bases and J 0 bases; bases outside gene matches: 3. Germline values: CDR1 KGHSH, CDR2 LQKENI. The CDR3 has 15 amino acids. CDR3: CASSAQGVSGNTIYF. The CDR3 DNA is TGTGCCAGCTCAGCACAGGGGGTCTCTGGAAACACCATATATTTT.

V gene TRBV27 combines with J gene TRBJ2-7, with a possible D match to TRBD2 (6 bases). The CDR3 runs to 16 residues. Germline V gives CDR1 MNHEY, CDR2 SMNVEV (reference sequence). Trimming left V 6 bases short and J 0 bases short, with 18 bases between. CDR3 amino acids: CASSPYRDLGSYEQYF. DNA of the CDR3: TGTGCCAGCAGCCCGTACCGGGACTTGGGCTCCTACGAGCAGTACTTC.

The DNA of the CDR3 is TGTGCCAGCAGTCTCCGACAGGGAAGGTTGGCTTTCTTT. The encoded protein is CASSLRQGRLAFF. The chain recombines TRBV27 with TRBJ1-1; TRBD1 matches 7 bases. Trimming removed 5 bases from V and 11 bases from J; junction bases left unmatched: 11. Germline CDR1 is MNHEY and CDR2 is SMNVEV (reference sequence). The CDR3 length is 13 residues.

This chain links TRBV7-6 with TRBJ2-5; either TRBD1 or TRBD2 may fit D (5 bases each). Between the trimmed V and J ends, which lost 6 bases and 2 bases, there was a span of 19 bases. Germline loops: CDR1 SGHVS, CDR2 FNYEAQ. The CDR3 loop spans 16 amino acids. The CDR3 bases are TGTGCCAGCAGAAATTGGGGGACGGGCGCGCAAGAGACCCAGTACTTC. Amino acids: CASRNWGTGAQETQYF.

The chain joins TRBV7-3 to TRBJ2-2; TRBD1 might be the D (5 bases). The CDR3 contains 14 residues. Germline V gene lookup returns CDR1 SGHTA and CDR2 FQGTGA. V was pared by 2 bases and J by 5 bases, with 9 bases between. The CDR3 sequence: CASSLYQGTGELFF. CDR3 nucleotide sequence: TGTGCCAGCAGCTTATATCAGGGAACCGGGGAGCTGTTTTTT.

The chain joins TRBV5-1 to TRBJ1-1; D call uncertain. CDR3 size: 14 residues. Trimming took off 0 bases at V and 0 bases at J, with 6 bases between the two ends. CDR1 SGHRS and CDR2 YFSETQ come from the germline V gene. This chain's CDR3 is CASSLASMNTEAFF. CDR3 coding DNA: TGCGCCAGCAGCTTGGCGTCCATGAACACTGAAGCTTTCTTT.

The chain combines TRBV5-6 with TRBJ1-6, with D perhaps matching TRBD1 (6 bases). This CDR3 is built from 12 residues. The germline V gene encodes CDR1 SGHDT and CDR2 YYEEEE. Trimming stripped 4 bases from V and 14 bases from J, with 13 bases between. CDR3 loop: CASSEGTRALHF. CDR3 in DNA: TGTGCCAGCAGCGAGGGGACAAGGGCCCTCCACTTT.

This chain connects TRBV19 to TRBJ1-1; the D is unclear. V shed 0 bases and J shed 8 bases, with 7 bases lying between them. Germline lookup yields CDR1 LNHDA and CDR2 SQIVND (reference sequence). The CDR3 covers 12 residues. The CDR3 DNA reads TGTGCCAGTAGTATAGATGCCAGAGAAGCTTTCTTT. As protein: CASSIDAREAFF.

V and J are TRBV6-6 and TRBJ2-2; D unresolved. CDR1 and CDR2 from the germline V gene are MNHNY and SVGAGI (reference sequence). V lost 6 bases and J 7 bases, leaving 9 bases between the germline ends. This CDR3 is built from 12 residues. The CDR3 DNA sequence: TGTGCCAGCAGAAGGGAATTCGGGGAGCTGTTTTTT. Protein product: CASRREFGELFF.

This chain connects TRBV28 to TRBJ2-1; 8 bases align to TRBD1. Germline V lookup: CDR1 MDHEN, CDR2 SYDVKM. The CDR3 runs 13 residues. The V gene end was trimmed by 5 bases and the J gene end by 8 bases; junction bases not matched to a gene: 5. The CDR3 spells CASSLQGEYEQFF. CDR3 nucleotides: TGTGCCAGCAGTCTACAGGGGGAGTATGAGCAGTTCTTC.

The rearrangement links TRBV9 to TRBJ2-3; 8 positions match TRBD2. CDR1 SGDLS and CDR2 YYNGEE come from the germline V gene. J gave up 3 bases and V 4 bases, and 13 bases lay outside the gene matches. The CDR3 is 17 residues long. The CDR3 here is CASSSYGGGPVTDTQYF. The CDR3 DNA is TGTGCCAGCAGCTCCTACGGCGGGGGGCCGGTGACAGATACGCAGTATTTT.

This chain joins TRBV6-6 and TRBJ1-2; D gene uncertain. Germline lookup yields CDR1 MNHNY and CDR2 SVGAGI (reference sequence). The V end was cut by 2 bases, the J end by 11 bases, with 15 bases between. This CDR3 has 13 residues. The CDR3 loop is CASSYGSDGWYTF. CDR3 DNA: TGTGCCAGCAGTTACGGGTCTGACGGTTGGTACACCTTC.

This sequence joins TRBV7-9 and TRBJ1-1; D not resolved. The V gene's germline CDR1 is SEHNR and CDR2 FQNEAQ (reference sequence). Trimming removed 0 bases at V and 0 bases at J, with 2 bases between. The CDR3 totals 13 residues. The CDR3 DNA is TGTGCCAGCAGCTTAGCCATGAACACTGAAGCTTTCTTT. It specifies CASSLAMNTEAFF. Full variable domain (rest looked up from reference TRBV7-9 and TRBJ1-1): DTGVSQNPRHKITKRGQNVTFRCDPISEHNRLYWYRQTLGQGPEFLTYFQNEAQLEKSRLLSDRFSAERPKGSFSTLEIQRTEQGDSAMYLCASSLAMNTEAFFGQGTRLTVV.

Of note for this clone: Germline is not matched at one junction end, which may reflect a read error. This chain links TRBV15 with TRBJ1-1, with D unclear. This CDR3 is 15 amino acids long. Germline V gene lookup returns CDR1 LNHNV and CDR2 YYDKDF (reference sequence). Written as DNA, the CDR3 is TGTGCCACCAGCAGAGGTCAAGCCCCGAACTCTGAAGCTTTCTTT. It translates to CATSRGQAPNSEAFF.

The chain links TRBV7-9 to TRBJ2-7; 9 nucleotides line up with TRBD2. V lost 5 bases and J lost 6; bases outside the gene matches: 8. The germline V gene encodes CDR1 SEHNR and CDR2 FQNEAQ (reference sequence). The CDR3 covers 14 residues. The chain's CDR3 is CASSPVAGGFEQYF. The CDR3 DNA reads TGTGCCAGCAGCCCGGTTGCGGGGGGGTTCGAGCAGTACTTC.

J is TRBJ2-2 and V is TRBV27; 15 bases align to TRBD2. From germline, CDR1 is MNHEY and CDR2 SMNVEV (reference sequence). This CDR3 region has 15 residues. V trimming: 6 bases; J trimming: 7 bases; junction bases outside the gene matches: 3. In DNA, the CDR3 is TGTGCCAGCAGGAAGGGACTAGCGGGGGGCGGGGAGCTGTTTTTT. Protein product: CASRKGLAGGGELFF.

In its sample, this clone was seen once. The chain combines TRBV19 with TRBJ2-7; D not resolved. CDR3 length: 14 residues. Per the germline V gene, CDR1 is LNHDA and CDR2 is SQIVND (reference sequence). Trimming removed 3 bases at V and 3 bases at J, with 12 bases between. Here the CDR3 DNA reads TGTGCCAGTAGTATGGGGATAACGGGCTACGAGCAGTACTTC. Its protein product is CASSMGITGYEQYF.

Comments on this clone: The junction shows a germline mismatch at one end, possibly a read error. The chain has TRBV6-6 and TRBJ2-2; the match to TRBD2 covers 8 bases. This CDR3 spans 12 amino acids. Germline V gene data show CDR1 as MNHNY and CDR2 as SVGAGI (reference sequence). CDR3 in amino acids: CAPVSGGSEMFF. In DNA form, the CDR3 reads TGTGCCCCGGTCAGCGGGGGATCGGAGATGTTTTTT.

This clone was counted only a few times. The chain has TRBV10-3 and TRBJ1-2; TRBD1 matches 7 bases. Trimming removed 2 bases from V and 4 bases from J; junction bases left unmatched: 4. Germline V gives CDR1 ENHRY, CDR2 SYGVKD. CDR3 size: 14 residues. CDR3 loop: CAISEDDRAYGYTF. CDR3 sequence (DNA): TGTGCCATCAGTGAGGATGACAGGGCCTATGGCTACACCTTC.

The chain has TRBV4-2 and TRBJ2-7; TRBD2 agrees at 12 bases. Germline assignment: CDR1 LGHNA and CDR2 YNFKEQ. This CDR3 has 17 residues. The V and J ends lost 1 base and 0 bases, in that order; junction bases with no gene match: 4. CDR3 sequence reads: CASSQGTSGIISYEQYF. In DNA, the CDR3 is TGTGCCAGCAGCCAAGGGACTAGCGGGATTATCTCCTACGAGCAGTACTTC.